Detailed here is one T cell receptor (beta chain). This record comes from a study of CD8+CD57+ T cells in acquired aplastic anemia. The use of genomic DNA as template underpinned the TCR beta VDJ and CDR3 profiling. TCRdb processed the reads anew with MiXCR; each CDR3 protein has one entry. Counted here are roughly 500,000 distinct CDR3 sequences, around 30% occurring once; the ten biggest clones make up 0.8% to 0.85%. Patients selected for sequencing had displayed CD8+CD57+ cell expansion by flow cytometry. This clonotype originated in a human donor with aplastic anemia. Sequenced: sorted CD4+, CD8+, or CD8+CD57+ T cells (not recorded which) from PBMCs.

CDR3 amino acids: CASSTSTSSEQFF. CDR3 bases: TGTGCCAGCAGTACCTCTACTAGCAGTGAGCAGTTCTTC. The V gene is TRBV7-9, the J gene TRBJ2-1; D perhaps matches TRBD2 (6 bases). Germline V CDR1 and CDR2: SEHNR, FQNEAQ (reference sequence). Trimming pared 6 bases from V and 9 bases from J, leaving 15 bases between. This CDR3 is built from 13 residues. The full variable domain, completed using reference TRBV7-9 and TRBJ2-1, is DTGVSQNPRHKITKRGQNVTFRCDPISEHNRLYWYRQTLGQGPEFLTYFQNEAQLEKSRLLSDRFSAERPKGSFSTLEIQRTEQGDSAMYLCASSTSTSSEQFFGPGTRLTVL.